The 17 T cell receptor beta chains reported below all come from one sample, sequenced in a study of early T cells in non-severe SARS-CoV-2 infection. In TCRdb, the 5' RACE reads were re-called with MiXCR into one record per CDR3 protein. The table shows approximately 35,000 distinct CDR3 sequences, with approximately 5% occurring only once. The sequenced sample consisted of whole blood. Receptors originate from an adult who was a healthcare worker with PCR-confirmed SARS-CoV-2 infection or an uninfected control (not recorded which).

This clonotype appeared many times. The chain employs TRBV28 and TRBJ2-5; D is unclear. V was clipped by 1 base and J by 2 bases, with 8 bases between them. Germline-derived CDR1 and CDR2 are MDHEN and SYDVKM. This CDR3 is 14 amino acids long. CDR3 in DNA: TGTGCCAGCAGTTTATCGCCAGAGCAAGAGACCCAGTACTTC. Its protein is CASSLSPEQETQYF.

Regarding this clonotype: Being one base from a much bigger clone, this may be a read error. The genes are TRBV4-3 and TRBJ2-6; D call uncertain. Germline V gene sequence: CDR1 LGHNA, CDR2 YSLEER. This CDR3 spans 16 amino acids. The CDR3: CASGQDPFSGANVLTF. The CDR3 coding sequence is TGCGCCAGCGGCCAAGATCCGTTCTCTGGGGCCAACGTCCTGACTTTC.

This clonotype was observed many times. The chain carries TRBV12-3 or TRBV12-4 and TRBJ1-2; 7 bases match TRBD1. This CDR3 is built from 13 residues. J was trimmed by 8 bases and V by 6 bases; bases with no gene match: 9. CDR3 nucleotide sequence: TGTGCCAGCAGCTCGACCCCAGGGGGAGGCTACACCTTC. This sequence encodes CASSSTPGGGYTF.

CDR3 residues: CASRPTGEETQYF. The CDR3 region has the DNA TGTGCCAGTAGGCCAACAGGGGAAGAGACCCAGTACTTC. The chain combines TRBV19 with TRBJ2-5; 7 nucleotides align to TRBD1. CDR3 size: 13 residues. Trimming at V came to 6 bases and at J to 3 bases, leaving 4 bases not matched to a gene. CDR1 is LNHDA and CDR2 is SQIVND in the germline V gene (reference sequence).

This clonotype was seen many times. V usage is TRBV18 and J usage is TRBJ2-2; perhaps TRBD2 as D (6 bases). Germline CDR1 and CDR2: KGHSH and LQKENI. This CDR3 spans 14 amino acids. V lost 2 bases and J lost 6, with 10 bases in between. The CDR3 DNA follows: TGTGCCAGCTCACCAGAGGAGGGTCCCGGGGAGCTGTTTTTT. Translation gives CASSPEEGPGELFF.

The chain links TRBV11-2 to TRBJ2-1, with a possible D match to TRBD2 (7 bases). Germline V gives CDR1 SGHAT, CDR2 FQNNGV. The CDR3 is 18 amino acids. The V end was cut by 4 bases, the J end by 8 bases, with 27 bases between. As DNA, the CDR3 is TGTGCCAGCAGCTCCCCGACAGGTCAAGCGGGGACTATCGATGAGCAGTTCTTC. Amino acid sequence: CASSSPTGQAGTIDEQFF.

Ten or more counts support this clonotype. This chain uses TRBV20-1 with TRBJ2-1; D tentatively fits TRBD1 or TRBD2 (5 bases each). Between the trimmed V and J ends, which lost 7 bases and 5 bases, there was a span of 12 bases. Germline CDR1 reads DFQATT; CDR2 reads SNEGSKA (reference sequence). This CDR3 spans 12 amino acids. The CDR3 sequence: CSGQLGDNEQFF. The DNA of the CDR3 is TGCAGTGGCCAACTAGGGGACAATGAGCAGTTCTTC.

In the case of this clonotype: Since a much larger clone is just one base distant, this may be a read error. This sequence joins TRBV4-1 and TRBJ1-4, with TRBD1 as a possible D gene (6 bases). Germline CDR1 reads MGHRA; CDR2 reads YSYEKL. The CDR3 is 16 amino acids. V was shortened by 6 bases and J by 7 bases, with 21 bases between the two germline ends. The CDR3 loop reads CASRPKPRGEGEKLFF. The CDR3 DNA is TGCGCCAGCAGGCCCAAACCCAGGGGCGAGGGTGAAAAACTGTTTTTT.

In this sample, this clonotype turned up many times. The rearrangement links TRBV6-5 to TRBJ2-5, with TRBD2 matching over 11 bases. Germline loops: CDR1 MNHEY, CDR2 SVGAGI. The CDR3 loop spans 16 amino acids. V was pared by 0 bases and J by 1 base, with 1 base of the junction left unmatched. In nucleotides, the CDR3 is TGTGCCAGCAGTTACTCCGGGACTAGCGGCCAAGAGACCCAGTACTTC. It specifies CASSYSGTSGQETQYF.

This clonotype turned up a few times. The genes are TRBV4-3 and TRBJ2-1; tentatively, D is TRBD2 (6 bases). Looked up from germline, CDR1 is LGHNA and CDR2 is YSLEER. Trimming shortened V by 0 bases and J by 9 bases, and 12 bases separated the two germline ends. The CDR3 loop spans 14 amino acids. The CDR3 spells CASSQEGGATEQFF. The CDR3 nucleotides are TGCGCCAGCAGCCAAGAGGGCGGGGCCACTGAGCAGTTCTTC.

This sequence joins TRBV3-1 and TRBJ2-5; TRBD2 is a possible D gene (6 bases). Deletions cut 2 bases from V and 5 bases from J, with 9 bases between. CDR3 length: 13 amino acids. The V gene's germline CDR1 is LGHDT and CDR2 YNNKEL (reference sequence). CDR3 sequence (DNA): TGTGCCAGCAGCCAAAGGCTAGCGGAGACCCAGTACTTC. This codes for CASSQRLAETQYF.

As DNA, the CDR3 is TGTGCCACAGGACAGGATGAAAAACTGTTTTTT. Its translation is CATGQDEKLFF. The chain combines TRBV2 with TRBJ1-4; 7 bases are a match to TRBD1. The CDR3 covers 11 residues. V lost 10 bases to trimming and J lost 6 bases; unmatched junction nucleotides: 2. Germline loops: CDR1 SNHLY, CDR2 FYNNEI.

This clonotype has a count of ten or more. The chain joins TRBV6-5 to TRBJ2-3; the D is unclear. Germline V gene sequence: CDR1 MNHEY, CDR2 SVGAGI. Deletions cut 6 bases from V and 0 bases from J, with 19 bases between. The CDR3 loop spans 17 amino acids. The DNA for the CDR3 is TGTGCCAGCAGCCACCCGCCCGTGACGGACAGCACAGATACGCAGTATTTT. Translation gives CASSHPPVTDSTDTQYF.

This clonotype has a count of ten or more. J is TRBJ2-7 and V is TRBV12-3 or TRBV12-4, with 7 bases identical to TRBD1. The CDR3 length is 16 residues. The J segment lost 7 bases and the V segment lost 5 bases, leaving 17 bases of the junction unmatched. The CDR3 DNA reads as TGTGCCAGCAGTCAAATAGGATCGACAGGGCTCGTGGAGCAGTACTTC. Translation: CASSQIGSTGLVEQYF.

Ten or more counts support this clonotype. V is TRBV5-6 and J is TRBJ2-1, with 13 nucleotides matching TRBD2. This CDR3 has 14 amino acids. CDR1 is SGHDT, CDR2 YYEEEE, per germline. V lost 3 bases to trimming and J lost 15 bases; unmatched junction nucleotides: 9. Here the CDR3 DNA reads TGTGCCAGCAGCTCCAGACTAGCGGGGGGTTCGACGTTCTTC. Translation: CASSSRLAGGSTFF. Combining the CDR3 with reference TRBV5-6 and TRBJ2-1 gives the whole variable domain DAGVTQSPTHLIKTRGQQVTLRCSPKSGHDTVSWYQQALGQGPQFIFQYYEEEERQRGNFPDRFSGHQFPNYSSELNVNALLLGDSALYLCASSSRLAGGSTFFGPGTRLTVL.

At least ten counts were recorded for this clonotype. The chain carries TRBV5-1 and TRBJ1-4, with 8 bases identical to TRBD1. The length of the CDR3 is 14 residues. The V segment lost 4 bases and the J segment 8 bases; nucleotides outside the gene matches: 7. Germline V gene lookup returns CDR1 SGHRS and CDR2 YFSETQ. For the CDR3, the DNA is TGCGCCAGCAGCCCTACAGGGGGTCAGGAAAAACTGTTTTTT. Residues: CASSPTGGQEKLFF. Full variable domain (rest looked up from reference TRBV5-1 and TRBJ1-4): KAGVTQTPRYLIKTRGQQVTLSCSPISGHRSVSWYQQTPGQGLQFLFEYFSETQRNKGNFPGRFSGRQFSNSRSEMNVSTLELGDSALYLCASSPTGGQEKLFFGSGTQLSVL.

The chain employs TRBV10-3 and TRBJ2-3; D gene uncertain. The germline V and J ends were trimmed by 5 bases and 6 bases, with 12 bases remaining between them. CDR3 length: 13 residues. Germline lookup yields CDR1 ENHRY and CDR2 SYGVKD. The CDR3 nucleotides read TGTGCCATCAGTCCCGGCTCCGGGGATACGCAGTATTTT. Translated, it gives CAISPGSGDTQYF.